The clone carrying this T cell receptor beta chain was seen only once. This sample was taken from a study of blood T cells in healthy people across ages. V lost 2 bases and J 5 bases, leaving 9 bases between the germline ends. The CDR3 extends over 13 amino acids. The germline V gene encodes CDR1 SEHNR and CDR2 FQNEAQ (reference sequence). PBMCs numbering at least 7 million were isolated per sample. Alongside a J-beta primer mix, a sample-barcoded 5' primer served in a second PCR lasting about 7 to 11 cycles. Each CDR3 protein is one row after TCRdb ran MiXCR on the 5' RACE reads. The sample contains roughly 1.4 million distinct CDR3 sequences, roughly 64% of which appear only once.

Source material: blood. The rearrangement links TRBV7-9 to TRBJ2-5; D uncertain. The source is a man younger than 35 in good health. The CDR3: CASSLIGSETQYF. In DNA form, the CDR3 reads TGTGCCAGCAGCTTAATTGGGTCCGAGACCCAGTACTTC.